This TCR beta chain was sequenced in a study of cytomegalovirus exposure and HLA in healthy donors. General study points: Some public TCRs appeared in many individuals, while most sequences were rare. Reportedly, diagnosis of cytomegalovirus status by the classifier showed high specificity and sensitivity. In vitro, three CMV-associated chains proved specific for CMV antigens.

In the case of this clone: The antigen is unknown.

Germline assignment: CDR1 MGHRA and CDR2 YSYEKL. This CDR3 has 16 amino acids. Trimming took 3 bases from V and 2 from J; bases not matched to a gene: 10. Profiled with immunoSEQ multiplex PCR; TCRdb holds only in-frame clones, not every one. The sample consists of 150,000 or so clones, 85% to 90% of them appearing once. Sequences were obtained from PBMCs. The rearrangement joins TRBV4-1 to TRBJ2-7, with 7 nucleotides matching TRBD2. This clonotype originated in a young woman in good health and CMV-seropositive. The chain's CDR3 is CASSQAWGGWTYEQYF. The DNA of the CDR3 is TGCGCCAGCAGCCAGGCATGGGGGGGGTGGACCTACGAGCAGTACTTC.